The rows below give T cell receptor beta chains drawn from one sample of a study of blood T cell repertoires in COVID-19. Repertoires were generated with immunoSEQ multiplex PCR, while TCRdb's copy carries only in-frame clones and drops some. The table lists roughly 410,000 clones, around 92% of them singletons. Sequenced: peripheral blood. These receptors were obtained from a man between 35 and 55 years old with acute or convalescent COVID-19. The CDR3 runs from the conserved cysteine through the conserved F or W. A D gene is named only where the DNA matches it firmly. Rows may omit the clone size; those that give it use once, few, many or a size class.

NA | NA | TRBJ1-4 | 16 | TRBV4-2 | CASSQERGRVDEKLFF | TGTGCCAGCAGCCAAGAGAGAGGCAGGGTAGACGAAAAACTGTTTTTT
NA | TRBD1 | TRBJ2-1 | 13 | TRBV28 | CASRTTGVNEQFF | TGTGCCAGCAGAACTACAGGGGTCAATGAGCAGTTCTTC
NA | NA | TRBJ2-1 | 14 | TRBV5-4 | CASSLVGGGAEQFF | TGTGCCAGCAGCTTGGTGGGCGGTGGGGCGGAGCAGTTCTTC
NA | TRBD2 | TRBJ2-2 | 19 | TRBV11-2 | CASSFGTSGRLGDTGELFF | TGTGCCAGCAGCTTTGGGACTAGCGGGAGACTAGGGGACACCGGGGAGCTGTTTTTT
NA | NA | TRBJ2-2 | 12 | TRBV27 | CASKLHTGELFF | TGTGCCAGCAAGCTCCACACCGGGGAGCTGTTTTTT
NA | TRBD1 | TRBJ2-5 | 15 | TRBV6-2/TRBV6-3 | CASSHPGTGGQTQYF | TGTGCCAGCAGCCACCCCGGGACAGGGGGGCAGACCCAGTACTTC
NA | NA | TRBJ2-7 | 14 | TRBV6-5 | CASSYSTGTYEQYF | TGTGCCAGCAGTTACTCGACAGGAACCTACGAGCAGTACTTC
few | TRBD1 | TRBJ1-5 | 16 | TRBV18 | CASSPRQGNGNQPQHF | TGTGCCAGCTCACCCCGACAGGGGAATGGAAATCAGCCCCAGCATTTT
few | TRBD1 | TRBJ2-2 | 14 | TRBV4-1 | CASSRTGSTGELFF | TGCGCCAGCAGCCGGACAGGGAGCACCGGGGAGCTGTTTTTT
NA | NA | TRBJ1-4 | 13 | TRBV18 | CASSPDSNEKLFF | TGTGCCAGCTCACCAGACAGCAATGAAAAACTGTTTTTT
NA | TRBD1 | TRBJ1-6 | 15 | TRBV30 | CAWSVQRQGNSPLHF | TGTGCCTGGAGTGTACAGCGACAGGGGAATTCACCCCTCCACTTT
NA | TRBD2 | TRBJ2-7 | 15 | TRBV6-6 | CASSYTSGGSYEQYF | TGTGCCAGCAGTTATACTAGCGGCGGTTCCTACGAGCAGTACTTC
NA | NA | TRBJ1-1 | 14 | TRBV27 | CASSSARGPDSAFF | TGTGCCAGCAGTTCAGCCCGCGGCCCTGACTCAGCTTTCTTT
NA | TRBD2 | TRBJ2-5 | 17 | TRBV11-2 | CASSAGTSGGAAETQYF | TGTGCCAGCAGCGCAGGGACTAGCGGGGGGGCTGCAGAGACCCAGTACTTC
NA | NA | TRBJ1-1 | 14 | TRBV7-3 | CASSFGPSNTEAFF | TGTGCCAGCAGCTTCGGTCCATCGAACACTGAAGCTTTCTTT
NA | NA | TRBJ2-5 | 14 | TRBV5-1 | CASSGGIRAETQYF | TGCGCCAGCAGCGGCGGCATCAGGGCTGAGACCCAGTACTTC
NA | TRBD1 | TRBJ1-5 | 16 | TRBV19 | CASRDRGQGRNQPQHF | TGTGCCAGTAGGGACCGGGGACAGGGACGCAATCAGCCCCAGCATTTT
few | NA | TRBJ1-6 | 16 | TRBV7-2 | CASSRSLGGANSPLHF | TGTGCCAGCAGCCGGAGCTTGGGGGGAGCAAATTCACCCCTCCACTTT
NA | TRBD1 | TRBJ2-2 | 19 | TRBV7-8 | CASSLGVVWDRGLSGELFF | TGTGCCAGCAGCTTAGGAGTCGTTTGGGACAGGGGGCTTTCCGGGGAGCTGTTTTTT
NA | NA | TRBJ2-1 | 13 | TRBV6-5 | CASWRGGYNEQFF | TGTGCCAGCTGGAGGGGAGGTTACAATGAGCAGTTCTTC
NA | NA | TRBJ1-2 | 15 | TRBV6-5 | CASTWGGGVGGRYTF | TGTGCCAGCACCTGGGGAGGTGGGGTGGGGGGGCGCTACACCTTC
NA | TRBD1 | TRBJ2-7 | 17 | TRBV27 | CASSSTSGQGIYYEQYF | TGTGCCAGCAGTTCTACTTCGGGACAGGGTATTTACTACGAGCAGTACTTC
NA | TRBD1 | TRBJ2-2 | 16 | TRBV7-9 | CASSFRPDRVTGELFF | TGTGCCAGCAGCTTCCGACCCGACAGGGTCACCGGGGAGCTGTTTTTT
NA | TRBD1 | TRBJ1-5 | 15 | TRBV24-1 | CATSDQGQVGQPQHF | TGTGCCACCAGTGATCAGGGACAGGTAGGTCAGCCCCAGCATTTT